This record covers a single T cell receptor (beta chain). Its specificity is not known. Hyperthyroidism was classified as stable if no ophthalmopathy occurred within 18 months of follow-up. Enrolled hyperthyroidism patients had a new diagnosis, a duration under 2 months, and an age of 18 to 65. The diagnostic workup employed clinical symptoms, serum thyroxine, TRAb, thyroid ultrasound and orbital computed tomography. These data are taken from a study of Graves' ophthalmopathy and Graves' hyperthyroidism. Findings and limits, study-wide: The blood repertoire also included most expanded thyroid clonotypes above 0.001 frequency.

Using RNA transcripts, the TCR beta CDR3 regions were amplified. HTBI primers served in a first-round RT-PCR, which a second-round multiplex PCR followed. MiXCR, applied by TCRdb to the multiplex PCR reads, yields one record per CDR3 protein. The sample carries some 350,000 distinct CDR3 sequences, roughly 17% recorded once. The CDR3 covers 16 residues. The trim removed 4 bases at V and 6 bases at J, leaving 12 bases unmatched. The specimen sequenced was peripheral blood. The clonotype was recovered from an adult woman with stable Graves' hyperthyroidism. The J gene is TRBJ2-7, the V gene TRBV6-7, with 10 bases matching TRBD2. TRBV6-7 is annotated as an ORF whose role is uncertain. CDR3 DNA sequence: TGTGCCAGCAGTTCGGGACAGGCAGCGGGAGGGCCCGAGCAGTACTTC. It specifies CASSSGQAAGGPEQYF.